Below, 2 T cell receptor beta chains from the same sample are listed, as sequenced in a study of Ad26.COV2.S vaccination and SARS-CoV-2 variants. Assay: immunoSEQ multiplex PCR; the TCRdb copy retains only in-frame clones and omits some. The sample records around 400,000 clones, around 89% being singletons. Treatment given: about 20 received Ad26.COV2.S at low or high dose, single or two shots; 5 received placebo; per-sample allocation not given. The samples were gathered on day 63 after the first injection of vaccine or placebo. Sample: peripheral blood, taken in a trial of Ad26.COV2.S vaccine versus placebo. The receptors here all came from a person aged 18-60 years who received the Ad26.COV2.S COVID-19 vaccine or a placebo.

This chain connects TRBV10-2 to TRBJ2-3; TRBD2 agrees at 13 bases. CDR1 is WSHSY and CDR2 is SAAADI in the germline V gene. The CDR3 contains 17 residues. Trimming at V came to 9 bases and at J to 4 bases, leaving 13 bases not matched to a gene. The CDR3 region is CASGTSGIEGRADTQYF. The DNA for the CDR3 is TGCGCCAGTGGGACTAGCGGGATCGAGGGGAGGGCAGATACGCAGTATTTT.

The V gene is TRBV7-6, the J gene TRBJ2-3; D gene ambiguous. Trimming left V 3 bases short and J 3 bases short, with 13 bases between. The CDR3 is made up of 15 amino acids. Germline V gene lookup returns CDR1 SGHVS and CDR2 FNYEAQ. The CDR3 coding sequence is TGTGCCAGCAGCTTGAGTTTAAGGGCTACAGATACGCAGTATTTT. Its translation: CASSLSLRATDTQYF.